This T cell receptor beta chain was identified during a study of cytomegalovirus exposure and HLA in healthy donors. Study-wide results and limits: Sequencing depth roughly uniform across donors was assumed in presence/absence analyses.

Points on this clone: Its cognate antigen is unknown.

The CDR3 has 10 amino acids. CDR1 is SQVTM and CDR2 is ANQGSEA in the germline V gene. The V gene lost 7 bases and the J gene lost 5 bases, with 8 bases spanning the gap. Primers: 60 Vbeta forward and 13 Jbeta reverse. Repertoires were generated with immunoSEQ multiplex PCR, while TCRdb's copy carries only in-frame clones and drops some. The sample has about 160,000 clones, about four fifths seen once. This receptor was taken from a man aged 45-65 years in good health and CMV-seropositive. V gene TRBV29-1 combines with J gene TRBJ1-1; TRBD1 might be the D (5 bases). Sequences were obtained from PBMCs. In nucleotides, the CDR3 is TGCAGCGCCGGGGGGACTGAAGCTTTCTTT. Translating it yields CSAGGTEAFF.